Reported below is one TCR beta chain. Its specificity is not known. Germline is not matched at one junction end, which may reflect a read error. These data come from a study of shared clonotypes between healthy human individuals. Study-wide background: A few men and a couple of women, aged 18 to 49, were donors. Whole-study findings and limits: Across a few donors, naive CD4 shared roughly 5%, naive CD8 around 4%, memory CD4 more than 2%, memory CD8 roughly 0.37%.

Germline CDR1 is SSHAT and CDR2 is FNYEAQ (reference sequence). The CDR3 is 13 amino acids. Only in-frame clones appear in the TCRdb table, and some are missing; sequencing was by immunoSEQ multiplex PCR. In the table there are roughly 1.5 million clones, 98% of which are singletons. The chain links TRBV7-7 to TRBJ2-1; D gene unclear. The sequenced sample consisted of naive CD4+ T cells sorted from blood. Subset of the sample: CD45RA+ positively selected. The receptor comes from a man aged 25-40 years in good health. The CDR3 bases are TGTGCTAGCAGCTTAGGTGTGAACAATGAGCAGTTCTTC. The encoded protein is CASSLGVNNEQFF. Full variable domain (remainder filled in from reference TRBV7-7 and TRBJ2-1): GAGVSQSPRYKVTKRGQDVTLRCDPISSHATLYWYQQALGQGPEFLTYFNYEAQPDKSGLPSDRFSAERPEGSISTLTIQRTEQRDSAMYRCASSLGVNNEQFFGPGTRLTVL.